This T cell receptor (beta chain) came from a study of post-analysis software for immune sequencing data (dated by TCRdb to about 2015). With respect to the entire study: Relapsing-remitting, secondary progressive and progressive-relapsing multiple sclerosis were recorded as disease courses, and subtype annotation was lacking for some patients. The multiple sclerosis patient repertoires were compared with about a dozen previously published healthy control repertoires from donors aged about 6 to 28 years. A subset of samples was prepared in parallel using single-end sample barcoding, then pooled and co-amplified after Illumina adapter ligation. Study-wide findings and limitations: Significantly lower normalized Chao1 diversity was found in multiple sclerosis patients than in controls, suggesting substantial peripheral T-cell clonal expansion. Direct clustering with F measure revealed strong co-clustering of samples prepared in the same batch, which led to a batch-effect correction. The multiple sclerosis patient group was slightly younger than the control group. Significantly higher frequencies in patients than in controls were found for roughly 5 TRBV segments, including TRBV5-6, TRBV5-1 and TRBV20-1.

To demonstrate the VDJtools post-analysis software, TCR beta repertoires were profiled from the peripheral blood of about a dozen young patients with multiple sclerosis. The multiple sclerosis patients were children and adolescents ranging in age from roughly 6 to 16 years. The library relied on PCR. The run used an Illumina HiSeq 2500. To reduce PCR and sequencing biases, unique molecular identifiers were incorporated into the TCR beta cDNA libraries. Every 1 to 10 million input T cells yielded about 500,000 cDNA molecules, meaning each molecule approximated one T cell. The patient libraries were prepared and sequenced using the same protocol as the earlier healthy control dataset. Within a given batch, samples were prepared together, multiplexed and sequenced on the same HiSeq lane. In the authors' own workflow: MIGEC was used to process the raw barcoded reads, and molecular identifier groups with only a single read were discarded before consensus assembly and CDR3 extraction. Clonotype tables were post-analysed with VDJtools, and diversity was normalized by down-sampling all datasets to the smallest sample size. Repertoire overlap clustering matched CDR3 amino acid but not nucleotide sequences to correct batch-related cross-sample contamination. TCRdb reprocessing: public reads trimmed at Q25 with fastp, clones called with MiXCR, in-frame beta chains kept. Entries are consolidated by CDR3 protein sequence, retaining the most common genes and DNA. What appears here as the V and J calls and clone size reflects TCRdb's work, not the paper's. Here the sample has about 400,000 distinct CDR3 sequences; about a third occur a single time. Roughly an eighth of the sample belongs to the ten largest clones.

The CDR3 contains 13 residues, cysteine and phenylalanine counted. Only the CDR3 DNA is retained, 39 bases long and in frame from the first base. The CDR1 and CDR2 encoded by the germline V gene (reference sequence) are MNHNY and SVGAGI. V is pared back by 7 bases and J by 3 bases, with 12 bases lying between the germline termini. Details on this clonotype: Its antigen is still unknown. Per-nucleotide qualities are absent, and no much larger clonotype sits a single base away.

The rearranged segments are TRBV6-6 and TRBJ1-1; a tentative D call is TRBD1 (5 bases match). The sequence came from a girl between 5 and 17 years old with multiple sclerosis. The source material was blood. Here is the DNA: TGTGCCAGCAACCGGGGGTTCGACACTGAAGCTTTCTTT. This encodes CASNRGFDTEAFF.